The text below deals with one TCR beta chain. The specificity of this receptor is unknown. There are no base qualities to consult, and no much larger clone falls within one base. The data were taken from a study of CD8 T cells in Susac syndrome (dated by TCRdb to the late 2010s). Turning to the overall study: Among the sequenced Susac syndrome patients, more than 5 had clinically active disease and under ten were in clinical remission. At blood withdrawal, Susac syndrome patients were therapy-naive, treated with corticosteroids (with IVIg additionally given to some), or treated with IVIg alone. The study used repertoire sequencing to test whether antigen drove CD8+ T cell activation and differentiation in Susac syndrome. What the study reported, not specific to this receptor: In the CD4+ T cell repertoire of Susac syndrome patients, clonal expansion was not detected. The number of individuals in the TCR sequencing and HLA analysis was recognized as being relatively small.

RNA was extracted using the RNeasy kit, and 0.5 to 1 microgram was reverse transcribed with random hexamers. The immunoSEQ multiplex PCR assay, which covers 54 Vbeta and 13 Jbeta segments, was used to amplify TCR beta CDR3 regions. PCR amplification bias was corrected by using a synthetic template baseline for primer optimization and computational correction. As for the authors' bioinformatics: Only productive sequences were kept, with reads annotated to V, D and J genes according to IMGT and analyzed in immunoSEQ Analyzer. To calculate clonality, Shannon entropy was normalized by log2 of the number of productive unique sequences and then subtracted from one. For each patient and control, public and private clones were evaluated within the 100 most prevalent clones. Clones were defined as Susac-specific if absent from the healthy and MS cohorts, from approximately 1,100 published viral clones and from other ImmuneACCESS disease sequences. TCRdb redid the processing of the public reads, applying fastp at Q25 and MiXCR, and retained in-frame beta chains. Every entry covers one CDR3 protein and lists the most common genes and DNA from its rows. It is TCRdb's table, rather than the study itself, that gives the V and J calls and clone size. The sample table holds about 94,000 distinct CDR3 sequences, of which around 94% were seen once. Clones ranked in the top ten supply 0.3% of the sample.

CDR1 KGHSH and CDR2 LQKENI were looked up in the germline V gene. Relative to germline, V is missing 3 bases and J is missing 8 bases, with 8 bases of the junction outside any gene match. The cysteine opens and the phenylalanine closes a CDR3 of 17 amino acids. The only DNA kept is the CDR3, 51 bases in frame from the first base. High-throughput TCR beta sequencing profiled peripheral blood CD8+ and CD4+ T cells from healthy donors, Susac syndrome patients and multiple sclerosis patients. Susac syndrome patients met recently defined diagnostic criteria for definite or probable disease. CD8+ TEMRA cells were enriched by FACS, while bulk CD8+ and CD4+ T cells were purified by magnetic negative isolation. Blood was collected in EDTA tubes and processed within 24 hours, with PBMCs isolated through density gradient centrifugation. PBMCs intended for TCR sequencing were frozen in liquid nitrogen and were later thawed in a 37 degrees C water bath. The sorted or isolated CD4+, CD8+ and CD8+ TEMRA cells had a purity of 90% or higher.

This TCR was sampled from a human donor with Susac syndrome. The specimen was CD4+ T cells from PBMCs. This chain is built from TRBV18 and TRBJ2-1, with 15 bases aligning to TRBD2. The CDR3 reads CASSPLGLAGGVDEQFF. The DNA is as follows: TGTGCCAGCTCACCGCTGGGACTAGCGGGGGGTGTGGATGAGCAGTTCTTC.